The next 29 T cell receptor beta chains were all read from a single sample in a study of OX40 agonist ivuxolimab in advanced cancers. Measured with immunoSEQ multiplex PCR; TCRdb has only the in-frame clones, and not every one. Counted here are under 25,000 clones, roughly 85% occurring once; the ten biggest clones make up 10% to 15%. The input for sequencing was CD4+ or CD8+ T cells sorted from blood, taken in a trial of the OX40 agonist ivuxolimab. These receptors were collected from an adult with an advanced solid tumor such as melanoma, head and neck, liver or kidney cancer.

This CDR3 is CASSPDWFGGGIGATDTQYF. The CDR3 DNA reads TGCGCCAGCAGCCCTGATTGGTTCGGCGGGGGGATTGGGGCCACAGATACGCAGTATTTT. The chain joins TRBV5-1 to TRBJ2-3; 8 bases are shared with TRBD2. There are 20 residues in the CDR3. CDR1 SGHRS and CDR2 YFSETQ come from the germline V gene. The V gene end was trimmed by 4 bases and the J gene end by 2 bases; junction bases not matched to a gene: 21.

The chain combines TRBV6-5 with TRBJ1-2; D remains unclear. The CDR3 is 14 residues long. Germline-derived CDR1 and CDR2 are MNHEY and SVGAGI. The germline V and J ends were trimmed by 0 bases and 4 bases, with 9 bases remaining between them. The CDR3 is CASSYSPGGYGYTF. Here the CDR3 DNA reads TGTGCCAGCAGTTACTCGCCGGGCGGCTATGGCTACACCTTC.

The chain uses TRBV15 and TRBJ2-7; D possibly uses TRBD1 or TRBD2 (5 bases each). The V and J ends lost 3 bases and 3 bases respectively, with 12 bases between them. CDR1 LNHNV and CDR2 YYDKDF come from the germline V gene (reference sequence). CDR3 length: 14 amino acids. CDR3 in DNA: TGTGCCACCAGCAGCCGGGACGGACACTACGAGCAGTACTTC. Translating it yields CATSSRDGHYEQYF.

The genes are TRBV6-1 and TRBJ2-7; 7 bases are a match to TRBD1. V lost 4 bases, J lost 1 base, and 4 bases stayed unmatched. Germline loops: CDR1 MNHNS, CDR2 SASEGT. The CDR3 is 14 residues long. CDR3 sequence reads: CASSGTGASYEQYF. CDR3 DNA: TGTGCCAGCAGTGGGACAGGAGCGTCCTACGAGCAGTACTTC.

The CDR3 bases are TGTGCCAGCAGCTTAGGGTCGGGGGACGAGCAGTACTTC. Residues: CASSLGSGDEQYF. The chain combines TRBV11-2 with TRBJ2-5; a possible D gene is TRBD2 (6 bases). The DNA end is a closer match to TRBJ2-7, so the J assignment may be wrong. The germline V gene has CDR1 SGHAT and CDR2 FQNNGV. The CDR3 has 13 amino acids.

The CDR3 reads CASSLSKNTEAFF. Here the CDR3 DNA reads TGTGCCAGCAGTTTATCGAAGAACACTGAAGCTTTCTTT. The V call is TRBV27, the J call TRBJ1-1; no firm D call. The CDR3 consists of 13 residues. V lost 0 bases to trimming and J lost 1 base, with 3 bases between them. CDR1 is MNHEY, CDR2 SMNVEV, per germline (reference sequence).

The chain has TRBV28 and TRBJ2-7; 11 positions agree with TRBD2. Germline lookup yields CDR1 MDHEN and CDR2 SYDVKM. With V trimmed by 3 bases and J by 1 base, 2 bases remained unmatched. CDR3 length equals 15 residues. The CDR3 loop is CASSFLAGGSYEQYF. The CDR3 DNA reads TGTGCCAGCAGTTTTCTAGCGGGAGGTTCCTACGAGCAGTACTTC.

This chain links TRBV30 with TRBJ1-4; no clear D. The CDR3 covers 14 residues. The ends were cut back, 1 base at V and 7 bases at J, with 13 bases in the middle. Germline assignment: CDR1 GTSNPN and CDR2 SVGIG (reference sequence). The CDR3 sequence is CAWSGLGWSEKLFF. The CDR3 region has the DNA TGTGCCTGGAGTGGGTTGGGTTGGAGTGAAAAACTGTTTTTT.

This chain links TRBV27 with TRBJ2-7; D is undetermined. The CDR3 is 13 residues long. Trimming took 6 bases from V and 9 from J, leaving 18 bases between them. Germline V CDR1 and CDR2: MNHEY, SMNVEV (reference sequence). CDR3 residues: CASSPWTGLVQYF. The CDR3 nucleotides are TGTGCCAGCAGCCCTTGGACCGGTCTTGTGCAGTACTTC.

The chain has TRBV19 and TRBJ1-1; weak D call: TRBD1 (6 bases). This CDR3 spans 14 amino acids. Trimming took off 4 bases at V and 4 bases at J, with 13 bases between the two ends. Per the germline V gene, CDR1 is LNHDA and CDR2 is SQIVND (reference sequence). CDR3 region: CASSSWDTGTEAFF. The CDR3 DNA is TGTGCCAGTAGTAGTTGGGACACGGGCACTGAAGCTTTCTTT.

The chain uses TRBV29-1 and TRBJ2-2; D gene uncertain. V shed 4 bases and J shed 1 base, with 7 bases lying between them. Germline V gives CDR1 SQVTM, CDR2 ANQGSEA. The CDR3 sequence is 13 residues long. For the CDR3, the DNA is TGCAGCGTTGCTCCGGTGAACACCGGGGAGCTGTTTTTT. This translates into CSVAPVNTGELFF.

This sequence joins TRBV21-1 and TRBJ1-2. TRBV21-1 is given as a pseudogene. The CDR3 consists of 13 residues. In nucleotides, the CDR3 is TGTGCCAGCAGCAAAGGGGGAAACTATGGCTACACCTTC. Translated, it gives CASSKGGNYGYTF.

V is TRBV6-1 and J is TRBJ2-7; possible D gene TRBD1, 5 bases. Deletions cut 2 bases from V and 1 base from J, with 21 bases between. Looked up from germline, CDR1 is MNHNS and CDR2 is SASEGT. The CDR3 runs to 18 residues. The CDR3 sequence: CASSERAHRPRLSYEQYF. DNA of the CDR3: TGTGCCAGCAGTGAAAGGGCCCACAGGCCCCGGCTATCCTACGAGCAGTACTTC.

This clone came up a few times. The rearrangement links TRBV7-9 to TRBJ1-2, with TRBD1 as a possible D gene (5 bases). V lost 6 bases and J 6 bases, leaving 17 bases between the germline ends. The germline gives CDR1 SEHNR, CDR2 FQNEAQ (reference sequence). This CDR3 spans 14 amino acids. CDR3 protein: CASSSGDAGNGYTF. The CDR3, as DNA: TGTGCCAGCAGTTCCGGGGACGCTGGGAATGGCTACACCTTC.

This clone was recorded once. The chain is built from TRBV7-8 and TRBJ2-7, with D perhaps matching TRBD1 (5 bases). This CDR3 comprises 12 residues. The ends were cut back, 4 bases at V and 12 bases at J, with 16 bases in the middle. Germline V gene sequence: CDR1 SGHVS, CDR2 FQNEAQ. CDR3 sequence: CASSSQTGSAYF. The DNA of the CDR3 is TGTGCCAGCAGCTCACAAACAGGCTCGGCGTACTTC.

This chain uses TRBV6-5 with TRBJ1-1; D ambiguous. Trimming removed 10 bases from V and 2 bases from J, with 17 bases in between. The germline gives CDR1 MNHEY, CDR2 SVGAGI. CDR3 length: 14 residues. The CDR3 here is CATGESPINTEAFF. Here the CDR3 DNA reads TGTGCCACAGGCGAGTCCCCAATCAACACTGAAGCTTTCTTT.

The chain uses TRBV7-8 and TRBJ2-7; D is possibly TRBD2 (6 bases). V dropped 1 base and J dropped 5 bases, with 18 bases sitting between them. The V gene's germline CDR1 is SGHVS and CDR2 FQNEAQ. The CDR3 length is 16 residues. The CDR3 DNA is TGTGCCAGCAGCTTAGAGCGGCCCCGGGGGACCCACGAGCAGTACTTC. Amino acids: CASSLERPRGTHEQYF.

V and J are TRBV5-6 and TRBJ2-7, with D perhaps assigned TRBD1 or TRBD2 (5 bases each). The CDR3 totals 12 residues. From germline, CDR1 is SGHDT and CDR2 YYEEEE. V was pared by 5 bases and J by 1 base, with 7 bases between. The CDR3 spells CASRGPSYEQYF. The CDR3 DNA is TGTGCCAGCAGGGGACCGTCCTACGAGCAGTACTTC.

The chain couples TRBV5-1 to TRBJ1-1; D possibly corresponds to TRBD1 (5 bases). The CDR3 extends over 16 amino acids. Germline CDR1 is SGHRS and CDR2 is YFSETQ. Deletions cut 0 bases from V and 1 base from J, with 13 bases between. The chain's CDR3 is CASSLAPGPANTEAFF. Written as DNA, the CDR3 is TGCGCCAGCAGCTTGGCCCCGGGGCCGGCGAACACTGAAGCTTTCTTT.

This sequence joins TRBV10-3 and TRBJ2-3, with D unclear. The germline V gene has CDR1 ENHRY and CDR2 SYGVKD. This CDR3 has 14 amino acids. Trimming removed 10 bases from V and 0 bases from J, with 14 bases in between. CDR3: CATRWATSTDTQYF. The CDR3 DNA sequence: TGTGCCACCAGGTGGGCTACTAGCACAGATACGCAGTATTTT.

This chain connects TRBV4-2 to TRBJ2-2; D may correspond to TRBD1 or TRBD2 (6 bases each). V lost 8 bases, J lost 1 base, and 14 bases lay in between. Germline V gives CDR1 LGHNA, CDR2 YNFKEQ. The CDR3 is 15 residues long. For the CDR3, the DNA is TGTGCCAGCCCCCCGGAGGGGGGGAACACCGGGGAGCTGTTTTTT. Encoded protein: CASPPEGGNTGELFF.

The rearrangement uses TRBV30 and TRBJ1-1; D gene ambiguous. V lost 1 base and J 6 bases, leaving 12 bases between the germline ends. The germline gives CDR1 GTSNPN, CDR2 SVGIG (reference sequence). The CDR3 consists of 13 residues. For the CDR3, the DNA is TGTGCCTGGAGTGCTAACTTTGGATCTGAAGCTTTCTTT. This gives the protein CAWSANFGSEAFF.

J is TRBJ2-7 and V is TRBV21-1; the table assigns TRBD2, which was not confirmed against the DNA. TRBV21-1 is a pseudogene segment. This CDR3 has 19 residues. This chain's CDR3 is CASSKGGSPGRGAPYEQYF. DNA of the CDR3: TGTGCCAGCAGCAAAGGGGGGTCCCCCGGGCGGGGGGCACCCTACGAGCAGTACTTC.

The rearrangement uses TRBV19 and TRBJ1-1; 7 positions agree with TRBD1. The CDR3 length is 13 residues. Germline lookup yields CDR1 LNHDA and CDR2 SQIVND (reference sequence). J was trimmed by 3 bases and V by 5 bases; bases with no gene match: 3. The DNA of the CDR3 is TGTGCCAGTAGTCAACAGGGGCACACTGAAGCTTTCTTT. Translated: CASSQQGHTEAFF.

The chain recombines TRBV9 with TRBJ2-3; D might be TRBD2 (5 bases). Between the trimmed V and J ends, which lost 3 bases and 4 bases, there was a span of 12 bases. This CDR3 contains 14 residues. Germline loops: CDR1 SGDLS, CDR2 YYNGEE. The CDR3 loop is CASSETNGADTQYF. DNA for the CDR3: TGTGCCAGCAGCGAAACGAACGGGGCAGATACGCAGTATTTT.

V gene TRBV27 combines with J gene TRBJ2-1, with 12 bases fitting TRBD2. Germline V lookup: CDR1 MNHEY, CDR2 SMNVEV (reference sequence). The CDR3 is made up of 15 amino acids. With 6 bases clipped from V and 8 bases from J, the junction kept 8 bases outside the gene matches. This chain's CDR3 is CASSLAGGPSYEQFF. DNA of the CDR3: TGTGCCAGCAGCCTAGCGGGAGGGCCTTCGTATGAGCAGTTCTTC.

This clone has a handful of counts. The chain employs TRBV7-8 and TRBJ1-5; TRBD1 is a possible D gene (6 bases). CDR3 length: 14 amino acids. V gave up 8 bases and J gave up 3 bases, with 14 bases separating them. CDR1 and CDR2 (germline): SGHVS, FQNEAQ. The CDR3 DNA sequence: TGTGCCAGCGTAGAGACAGGATCCAATCAGCCCCAGCATTTT. The encoded protein is CASVETGSNQPQHF.

The V call is TRBV19, the J call TRBJ1-1, with a possible D match to TRBD1 (6 bases). The CDR3 runs 10 residues. Germline V lookup: CDR1 LNHDA, CDR2 SQIVND (reference sequence). In DNA form, the CDR3 reads TGTGTCGCCCAGGGGACTGAAGCTTTCTTT. Amino acids: CVAQGTEAFF.

The CDR3 coding sequence is TGTGCCAGCAGCGTAGGCGGGGCTCCCAATGAGCAGTTCTTC. Its protein is CASSVGGAPNEQFF. The chain employs TRBV9 and TRBJ2-1; D is perhaps TRBD2 (6 bases). The CDR3 is 14 residues long. Germline V gene data show CDR1 as SGDLS and CDR2 as YYNGEE. V dropped 0 bases and J dropped 6 bases, with 10 bases sitting between them.